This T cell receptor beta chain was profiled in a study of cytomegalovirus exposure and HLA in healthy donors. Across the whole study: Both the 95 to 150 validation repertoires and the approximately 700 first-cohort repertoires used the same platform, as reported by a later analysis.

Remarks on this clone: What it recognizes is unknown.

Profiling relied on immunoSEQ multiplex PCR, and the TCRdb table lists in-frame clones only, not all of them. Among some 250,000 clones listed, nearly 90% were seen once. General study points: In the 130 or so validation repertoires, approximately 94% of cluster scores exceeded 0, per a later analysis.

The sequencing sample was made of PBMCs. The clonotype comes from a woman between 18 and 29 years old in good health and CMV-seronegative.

The CDR3 DNA reads as TGTGCCAGCGAAGACAGGGGGCTTTTCTATGGCTACACCTTC. It specifies CASEDRGLFYGYTF. The rearrangement links TRBV28 to TRBJ1-2; 10 bases map to TRBD1. The CDR3 totals 14 residues. With 8 bases clipped from V and 4 bases from J, the junction kept 7 bases outside the gene matches. Per the germline V gene, CDR1 is MDHEN and CDR2 is SYDVKM.